A selection of T cell receptor beta chains follows, all from one sample in a study of blood T cell repertoires in COVID-19. The assay was immunoSEQ multiplex PCR, and TCRdb's table has in-frame clones only and misses some. The sample shows about 98,000 clones, 60% to 80% of them seen only once. Sequenced sample: peripheral blood. These receptors were obtained from a man aged 55 to 70 with active or convalescent COVID-19. CDR3s include the opening cysteine and the closing phenylalanine or tryptophan. The D gene is left open where the match is weak. Size tells how often a clone was seen (once, few, many) or the class of an expanded clone, and some rows leave it out.

V gene	clone size	D gene	J gene	CDR3 DNA	CDR3 protein
TRBV6-6	once	TRBD2	TRBJ2-2	TGTGCCAGCAGTTACTCAGGCGGGAGTAGGGCCGGGGAGCTGTTTTTT	CASSYSGGSRAGELFF
TRBV24-1	.	TRBD1	TRBJ1-2	TGTGCCACCAGTGAGACAGGGGGCTATGGCTACACCTTC	CATSETGGYGYTF
TRBV4-2	.	TRBD2	TRBJ2-5	TGTGCCAGCAGCCAAGAAACCAGCGGGAGTTGGGAGACCCAGTACTTC	CASSQETSGSWETQYF
TRBV5-4	.	TRBD1	TRBJ1-2	TGTGCCAGCAGCTTAGGGACAGGGGGCGCCAACTATGGCTACACCTTC	CASSLGTGGANYGYTF
TRBV19	.	TRBD1	TRBJ2-3	TGTGCCAGTAGTATACCGACAGGGACAGATACGCAGTATTTT	CASSIPTGTDTQYF
TRBV19	.	TRBD1	TRBJ1-6	TGTGCCAGTAGTATGGGACAGGGGAATAATTCACCCCTCCACTTT	CASSMGQGNNSPLHF
TRBV28	.	TRBD1	TRBJ1-2	TGTGCCAGCAGTTTGGGGACAGGGGGCTCTTTAGGGGGCTACACCTTC	CASSLGTGGSLGGYTF
TRBV21-1	.	.	TRBJ2-7	TGTGCCAGCAGCAAAGGGGAGACATCCCCTGGCGAGCAGTACTTC	CASSKGETSPGEQYF
TRBV14	.	TRBD2	TRBJ2-1	TGTGCCAGCAGCGTCTCTAGCGGGATTAGACGTGAGCAGTTCTTC	CASSVSSGIRREQFF
TRBV18	.	TRBD2	TRBJ2-2	TGTGCCAGCTCACCGGCGGGACTAGCGGGAGACACCGGGGAGCTGTTTTTT	CASSPAGLAGDTGELFF
TRBV19	.	.	TRBJ1-2	TGTGCCAGTAGTTTGTACCACAGATTAACGGACTATGGCTACACCTTC	CASSLYHRLTDYGYTF
TRBV3-1/TRBV3-2	.	TRBD1	TRBJ2-2	TGTGCCAGCAGTACCGGGACAGCGAACACCGGGGAGCTGTTTTTT	CASSTGTANTGELFF
TRBV10-1	once	.	TRBJ2-1	TGCGCCAGCAGTCCCGACAGGAATCCCTACAATGAGCAGTTCTTC	CASSPDRNPYNEQFF
TRBV5-1	few	.	TRBJ2-2	TGCGCCAGCAGCTTGGGGCAGACGAACACCGGGGAGCTGTTTTTT	CASSLGQTNTGELFF
TRBV3-1/TRBV3-2	.	TRBD2	TRBJ2-1	TGTGCCAGCAGCCAAACCCCTAGCGGGAGACGCTACAATGAGCAGTTCTTC	CASSQTPSGRRYNEQFF
TRBV12-3/TRBV12-4	.	.	TRBJ1-1	TGTGCCAGCAGTTCCCAGGGGCGGCTAGCTTTCTTT	CASSSQGRLAFF
TRBV18	many	.	TRBJ1-1	TGTGCCAGCTCACCCCAGGGTGGGGCCACTGAAGCTTTCTTT	CASSPQGGATEAFF
TRBV6-5	.	.	TRBJ2-4	TGTGCCAGCAGTTCTCTAGCCAAAAACATTCAGTACTTC	CASSSLAKNIQYF
TRBV19	.	TRBD1	TRBJ1-2	TGTGCCAGTAGAGGGACAGGGGGCGCGTCTGACTATGGCTACACCTTC	CASRGTGGASDYGYTF
TRBV9	.	.	TRBJ1-2	TGTGCCAGCAGCCTCGGGGGGGGCGCCGGCTATGGCTACACCTTC	CASSLGGGAGYGYTF
TRBV24-1	few	.	TRBJ2-2	TGTGCCACCAGTGATGTCCAGGGGAACACCGGGGAGCTGTTTTTT	CATSDVQGNTGELFF
TRBV7-9	.	.	TRBJ2-1	TGTGCCAGCAGCTTAGATGTATCTCACAATGAGCAGTTCTTC	CASSLDVSHNEQFF
TRBV28	once	.	TRBJ1-2	TGTGCCAGCAGGAACGAGGGCGGGGGTGGAAACTATGGCTACACCTTC	CASRNEGGGGNYGYTF
TRBV9	.	.	TRBJ1-6	TGTGCCAGCAGCGTAGCGGGAAATAATTCACCCCTCCACTTT	CASSVAGNNSPLHF
TRBV30	.	.	TRBJ1-4	TGTGCCTACTTAGACATTACAACTAATGAAAAACTGTTTTTT	CAYLDITTNEKLFF
TRBV5-5	.	TRBD1	TRBJ2-6	TGTGCCAGCAGCTTGGGGGGACAGACTGGGGCCAACGTCCTGACTTTC	CASSLGGQTGANVLTF
TRBV7-9	.	TRBD1	TRBJ1-1	TGTGCCAGCAGCTCCCCCCTGACAGGGAATGAAGCTTTCTTT	CASSSPLTGNEAFF
TRBV29-1	.	TRBD1	TRBJ1-2	TGCAGCGTTGAAGATTGGACAGGACAAAACTATGGCTACACCTTC	CSVEDWTGQNYGYTF
TRBV27	.	TRBD2	TRBJ2-4	TGTGCCAGCAGCCCAGGACTAGCGGGTCGAAACATTCAGTACTTC	CASSPGLAGRNIQYF
TRBV21-1	.	.	TRBJ2-1	TGTGCCAGCAGCAAAGAGAGGGGGACAGGCATACCCCCCTCCTACAATGAGCAGTTCTTC	CASSKERGTGIPPSYNEQFF
TRBV14	few	TRBD1	TRBJ2-5	TGTGCCAGCAGCCCCGACAGGGGGCGCCGGGAGACCCAGTACTTC	CASSPDRGRRETQYF
TRBV28	.	.	TRBJ2-3	TGTGCCAGCAGTATTAGATTATCTAGCACAGATACGCAGTATTTT	CASSIRLSSTDTQYF
TRBV6-6	.	.	TRBJ2-2	TGTGCCAGCGGATCCGGGGGTGCCGGGGAGCTGTTTTTT	CASGSGGAGELFF
TRBV6-1	.	TRBD2	TRBJ2-1	TGTGCCAGCAGTGAAGGAGCGGCTAGCGGTGAGCAGTTCTTC	CASSEGAASGEQFF
TRBV30	.	.	TRBJ1-1	TGTGCCTGGGGGAGGAGGGAAGCTTTCTTT	CAWGRREAFF
TRBV9	few	.	TRBJ2-7	TGTGCCAGCAGCCCCCGTGAGGGCCTTCTCTCCTACGAGCAGTACTTC	CASSPREGLLSYEQYF
TRBV2	.	TRBD1	TRBJ1-5	TGTGCCAGCAGACAACAGGGGGCGATTTCTCAGCCCCAGCATTTT	CASRQQGAISQPQHF
TRBV19	.	TRBD1	TRBJ2-1	TGTGCCAGTAGTCAACCGGGACAGAAAAATGAGCAGTTCTTC	CASSQPGQKNEQFF
TRBV9	.	TRBD2	TRBJ2-1	TGTGCCAGCAGCGTTCCACAGGGGACGGGACTAGCGGGAGGGCCTATTGAGCAGTTCTTC	CASSVPQGTGLAGGPIEQFF